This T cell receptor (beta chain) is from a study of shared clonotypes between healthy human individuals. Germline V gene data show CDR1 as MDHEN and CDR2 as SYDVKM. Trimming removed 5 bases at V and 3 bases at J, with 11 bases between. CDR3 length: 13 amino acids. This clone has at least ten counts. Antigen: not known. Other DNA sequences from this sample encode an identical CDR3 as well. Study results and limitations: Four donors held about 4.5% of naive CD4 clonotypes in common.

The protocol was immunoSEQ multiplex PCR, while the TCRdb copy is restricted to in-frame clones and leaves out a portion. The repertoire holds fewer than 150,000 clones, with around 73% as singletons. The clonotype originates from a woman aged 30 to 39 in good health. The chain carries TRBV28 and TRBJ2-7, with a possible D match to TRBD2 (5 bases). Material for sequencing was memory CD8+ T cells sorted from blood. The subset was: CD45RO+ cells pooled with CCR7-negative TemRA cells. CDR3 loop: CASSTGFHYEQYF. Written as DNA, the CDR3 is TGTGCCAGCAGTACGGGGTTTCACTACGAGCAGTACTTC.